One sample yielded the 18 T cell receptor beta chains listed below, sequenced in a study of metastatic and nonmetastatic thyroid tumors. TCRdb ran MiXCR on the PCR reads. The table lists around 32,000 clones, 7.4% of them singletons, with around 45% in the top ten. The entire patient cohort was treatment-naive prior to thyroid surgery. Sequences were obtained from blood. All receptors come from a female donor with papillary thyroid cancer or a benign thyroid nodule (not recorded which). Some clones in this sample may be carry-over from other donors' samples.

This clone was seen many times. This chain uses TRBV11-3 with TRBJ1-1; no definite D call. The CDR3 runs to 13 residues. V dropped 1 base and J dropped 2 bases, with 5 bases sitting between them. Germline V CDR1 and CDR2: SGHNT, YENEEA. CDR3 protein: CASSLGGNTEAFF. The CDR3 DNA sequence: TGTGCCAGCAGCTTAGGAGGTAACACTGAAGCTTTCTTT.

This clone was counted ten times or more. V and J are TRBV30 and TRBJ1-4; D is unresolved. The length of the CDR3 is 16 residues. In germline, CDR1 is GTSNPN, CDR2 SVGIG (reference sequence). V dropped 0 bases and J dropped 7 bases, with 18 bases sitting between them. CDR3 coding DNA: TGTGCCTGGAGTGTTCTGCGTCCGGCGGTGTTTGAAAAACTGTTTTTT. Protein product: CAWSVLRPAVFEKLFF.

This clone has ten or more counts. The V call is TRBV20-1, the J call TRBJ1-1, with D possibly TRBD1 on 5 matching bases. Per germline, CDR1 DFQATT and CDR2 SNEGSKA (reference sequence). V shed 1 base and J shed 4 bases, with 13 bases lying between them. CDR3 size: 14 residues. The chain's CDR3 is CSARGGDGLTEAFF. CDR3 in DNA: TGCAGTGCTAGAGGGGGCGACGGTCTCACTGAAGCTTTCTTT.

This clone was observed at least ten times. The chain links TRBV2 to TRBJ2-3; 15 nucleotides align to TRBD2. CDR1 and CDR2 (germline): SNHLY, FYNNEI. J was trimmed by 3 bases and V by 7 bases; bases with no gene match: 2. The CDR3 loop spans 15 amino acids. Here the CDR3 reads CASKGTSGGTDTQYF. CDR3 in DNA: TGTGCCAGCAAGGGGACTAGCGGGGGGACAGATACGCAGTATTTT.

This clone was detected ten times or more. The V call is TRBV18, the J call TRBJ1-1; 11 bases match TRBD1. In germline, CDR1 is KGHSH, CDR2 LQKENI. With 4 bases clipped from V and 4 bases from J, the junction kept 5 bases outside the gene matches. The CDR3 runs 15 residues. CDR3 in DNA: TGTGCCAGCTCACTCTCCGGGACAGGGGGCACTGAAGCTTTCTTT. Amino acids: CASSLSGTGGTEAFF. The whole variable domain, remainder taken from reference TRBV18 and TRBJ1-1, is NAGVMQNPRHLVRRRGQEARLRCSPMKGHSHVYWYRQLPEEGLKFMVYLQKENIIDESGMPKERFSAEFPKEGPSILRIQQVVRGDSAAYFCASSLSGTGGTEAFFGQGTRLTVV.

There are many counts of this clone. The J gene is TRBJ2-2, the V gene TRBV11-1; 8 bases are shared with TRBD2. CDR3 size: 16 residues. Germline V lookup: CDR1 SGHAT, CDR2 FQDESV (reference sequence). V shed 6 bases, J shed 8 bases, and the junction held 14 bases outside the gene matches. CDR3 sequence: CASSQIAGIFIGELFF. The CDR3 coding sequence is TGTGCCAGCAGTCAAATAGCGGGGATCTTCATTGGGGAGCTGTTTTTT.

This clone has ten or more counts. Other nucleotide sequences from this sample produce the same CDR3. The chain is built from TRBV6-1 and TRBJ2-6; possibly TRBD1 for D (5 bases). This CDR3 has 16 amino acids. V dropped 3 bases and J dropped 2 bases, with 11 bases sitting between them. Per germline, CDR1 MNHNS and CDR2 SASEGT. The CDR3 sequence is CASSEGLGAGANVLTF. The CDR3 bases are TGTGCCAGCAGTGAGGGGCTAGGGGCTGGGGCCAACGTCCTGACTTTC.

This clone was seen ten or more times. The chain couples TRBV6-2 or TRBV6-3 to TRBJ2-2, with 13 bases aligning to TRBD2. The CDR3 is 22 amino acids. With V trimmed by 2 bases and J by 5 bases, 20 bases remained unmatched. The germline gives CDR1 MNHEY, CDR2 SVGEGT. The CDR3 protein is CASSYRLTVRLAGGSRTGELFF. CDR3 bases: TGTGCCAGCAGTTACCGACTCACCGTGAGACTAGCGGGAGGTAGTAGGACCGGGGAGCTGTTTTTT.

This clone occurred a few times. This sequence may be a read error, since a much larger clone differs from it by one base. Other DNA sequences in this specimen translate into the identical CDR3. The rearrangement links TRBV11-1 to TRBJ2-3; the match to TRBD2 covers 10 bases. The CDR3 length is 16 residues. Trimming removed 0 bases from V and 6 bases from J; junction bases left unmatched: 6. Germline assignment: CDR1 SGHAT and CDR2 FQDESV (reference sequence). Written as DNA, the CDR3 is TGTGCCAGCAGCTTAGCCCTAGCGGGAGCCCAGGATACGCAGTATTTT. As protein: CASSLALAGAQDTQYF.

Ten or more counts support this clone. The chain uses TRBV7-2 and TRBJ2-7; 8 nucleotides align to TRBD2. Germline values: CDR1 SGHTA, CDR2 FQGNSA. Losses at the gene ends were 5 bases for V and 5 bases for J; bases not matched to a gene: 11. CDR3 size: 15 residues. The CDR3 spells CASSPPGRGAHEQYF. CDR3 bases: TGTGCCAGCAGCCCCCCCGGGAGGGGGGCCCACGAGCAGTACTTC.

Ten or more counts support this clone. Here the CDR3 reads CASSRGTGDGNTIYF. The CDR3 region has the DNA TGTGCCAGCAGCCGGGGGACAGGGGATGGAAACACCATATATTTT. The chain has TRBV11-2 and TRBJ1-3, with 10 bases that match TRBD1. After removal of 5 bases from V and 3 bases from J, the junction contained 4 bases not matched to a gene. This CDR3 has 15 amino acids. From germline, CDR1 is SGHAT and CDR2 FQNNGV.

This clone has ten or more counts. The CDR3 coding sequence is TGTGCCACTGGTACGGACTATGGCTACACCTTC. Its protein is CATGTDYGYTF. This chain uses TRBV6-1 with TRBJ1-2; D is uncertain. The germline V gene encodes CDR1 MNHNS and CDR2 SASEGT. The germline V and J ends were trimmed by 10 bases and 3 bases, with 9 bases remaining between them. There are 11 residues in the CDR3.

This clone was counted many times. Other nucleotide sequences in the sample specify the same CDR3. The CDR3 DNA follows: TGCGCCAGCAGCCCAAGACTCCGCACAGATACGCAGTATTTT. Protein sequence: CASSPRLRTDTQYF. This chain joins TRBV5-1 and TRBJ2-3; D ambiguous. This CDR3 has 14 residues. CDR1 SGHRS and CDR2 YFSETQ come from the germline V gene. Trimming pared 4 bases from V and 1 base from J, leaving 10 bases between.

This clone was seen ten or more times. This chain connects TRBV7-6 to TRBJ1-4, with 9 bases fitting TRBD1. V shed 5 bases and J 7 bases; nucleotides not matched to a gene: 5. Germline V lookup: CDR1 SGHVS, CDR2 FNYEAQ. The CDR3 has 14 residues. Here the CDR3 DNA reads TGTGCCAGCAGCCAGGACAGGGGTGGTGAAAAACTGTTTTTT. Its translation is CASSQDRGGEKLFF.

This clone occurred many times. The chain recombines TRBV3-1 with TRBJ1-2; D ambiguous. Deletions cut 4 bases from V and 6 bases from J, with 6 bases between. CDR3 size: 11 residues. In germline, CDR1 is LGHDT, CDR2 YNNKEL (reference sequence). The CDR3 DNA reads as TGTGCCAGCAGCCTCTTAAATGGCTACACCTTC. Encoded protein: CASSLLNGYTF.

This clone was detected ten times or more. Here the CDR3 reads CASSYSVSLAVLYEQYF. CDR3 DNA sequence: TGTGCCAGCAGTTACTCCGTTTCGCTAGCGGTCCTCTACGAGCAGTACTTC. The chain recombines TRBV6-6 with TRBJ2-7; 7 bases fit TRBD2. CDR3 length: 17 amino acids. Germline CDR1 is MNHNY and CDR2 is SVGAGI (reference sequence). The trim removed 0 bases at V and 3 bases at J, leaving 11 bases unmatched.

This clone was counted many times. The chain recombines TRBV7-2 with TRBJ1-2; weak D call: TRBD1 (6 bases). The CDR3 covers 15 residues. Germline CDR1 and CDR2: SGHTA and FQGNSA. V lost 5 bases to trimming and J lost 9 bases, with 22 bases between them. CDR3 DNA: TGTGCCAGCAGCACGTCGACAGGACTTCCTCTTAGCTACACCTTC. This translates into CASSTSTGLPLSYTF.

This clone was counted at least ten times. The chain is built from TRBV24-1 and TRBJ2-5, with D possibly TRBD2 on 6 matching bases. Germline V gene data show CDR1 as KGHDR and CDR2 as SFDVKD. V dropped 0 bases and J dropped 3 bases, with 10 bases sitting between them. The CDR3 loop spans 15 amino acids. The CDR3 sequence: CATSDLPAGKETQYF. The CDR3 DNA reads as TGTGCCACCAGTGATTTGCCGGCGGGGAAAGAGACCCAGTACTTC.